This is a list of T cell receptor beta chains from one sample in a study of blood T cell repertoires in COVID-19. The table came from immunoSEQ multiplex PCR; TCRdb's copy has only in-frame clones and leaves some out. Of roughly 320,000 clones in the sample, 65% to 90% were seen once. Input material: PBMCs or T cells enriched from blood (not recorded which). The origin of the receptors is a man younger than 40 who had recovered from COVID-19. Both conserved end residues are part of each CDR3. Each record gives: CDR3 length, V gene, clone size, D gene, J gene, CDR3 protein, CDR3 DNA. A D gene is named only where the DNA matches it firmly. Size is omitted from some rows. Given values are once, few, many or a class for expanded clones.

cdr3_length: 17; v_call: TRBV7-7; clone_size: .; d_call: .; j_call: TRBJ2-1; cdr3_aa: CASSPKGALLGYNEQFF; cdr3_nt: TGTGCTAGCAGCCCCAAGGGAGCCCTCTTAGGATACAATGAGCAGTTCTTC
cdr3_length: 15; v_call: TRBV27; clone_size: .; d_call: .; j_call: TRBJ1-5; cdr3_aa: CASSLNSRVHQPQHF; cdr3_nt: TGTGCCAGCAGTTTAAATAGCAGGGTTCATCAGCCCCAGCATTTT
cdr3_length: 19; v_call: TRBV18; clone_size: .; d_call: TRBD2; j_call: TRBJ2-2; cdr3_aa: CASSPAGLAGGANTGELFF; cdr3_nt: TGTGCCAGCTCACCCGCGGGACTAGCGGGAGGCGCGAACACCGGGGAGCTGTTTTTT
cdr3_length: 15; v_call: TRBV18; clone_size: .; d_call: .; j_call: TRBJ1-1; cdr3_aa: CASSPGETLNTEAFF; cdr3_nt: TGTGCCAGCTCACCAGGAGAGACGTTGAACACTGAAGCTTTCTTT
cdr3_length: 15; v_call: TRBV5-4; clone_size: .; d_call: .; j_call: TRBJ2-3; cdr3_aa: CASSLITSGTDTQYF; cdr3_nt: TGTGCCAGCAGCTTGATTACATCCGGCACAGATACGCAGTATTTT
cdr3_length: 14; v_call: TRBV15; clone_size: .; d_call: .; j_call: TRBJ1-6; cdr3_aa: CATSGSSYNSPLHF; cdr3_nt: TGTGCCACCAGCGGGAGCTCCTATAATTCACCCCTCCACTTT
cdr3_length: 14; v_call: TRBV15; clone_size: .; d_call: .; j_call: TRBJ2-7; cdr3_aa: CATSRDRVAGEQYF; cdr3_nt: TGTGCCACCAGCAGAGATCGGGTCGCCGGGGAGCAGTACTTC
cdr3_length: 17; v_call: TRBV4-1; clone_size: .; d_call: TRBD1; j_call: TRBJ1-2; cdr3_aa: CASSPRAGGTANYGYTF; cdr3_nt: TGCGCCAGCAGCCCTCGGGCAGGGGGGACAGCTAACTATGGCTACACCTTC
cdr3_length: 15; v_call: TRBV15; clone_size: .; d_call: TRBD2; j_call: TRBJ2-3; cdr3_aa: CATSRLAGAADTQYF; cdr3_nt: TGTGCCACCAGTAGACTAGCGGGAGCCGCAGATACGCAGTATTTT
cdr3_length: 15; v_call: TRBV7-2; clone_size: .; d_call: TRBD1; j_call: TRBJ1-2; cdr3_aa: CASSLGTGKNYGYTF; cdr3_nt: TGTGCCAGCAGCTTAGGGACAGGGAAGAACTATGGCTACACCTTC
cdr3_length: 14; v_call: TRBV11-3; clone_size: .; d_call: .; j_call: TRBJ1-4; cdr3_aa: CASSSAGSREKLFF; cdr3_nt: TGTGCCAGCAGCTCCGCAGGGTCCCGGGAAAAACTGTTTTTT
cdr3_length: 16; v_call: TRBV19; clone_size: few; d_call: TRBD2; j_call: TRBJ2-5; cdr3_aa: CASSVQLAGGRETQYF; cdr3_nt: TGTGCCAGTAGTGTCCAACTAGCGGGGGGTCGGGAGACCCAGTACTTC
cdr3_length: 17; v_call: TRBV10-2; clone_size: .; d_call: .; j_call: TRBJ1-5; cdr3_aa: CASSESMTADSNQPQHF; cdr3_nt: TGCGCCAGCAGTGAGTCGATGACAGCCGATAGCAATCAGCCCCAGCATTTT
cdr3_length: 14; v_call: TRBV9; clone_size: .; d_call: .; j_call: TRBJ2-2; cdr3_aa: CATRQNSNTGELFF; cdr3_nt: TGTGCCACGAGGCAAAACTCGAACACCGGGGAGCTGTTTTTT
cdr3_length: 15; v_call: TRBV5-1; clone_size: once; d_call: TRBD1; j_call: TRBJ2-3; cdr3_aa: CASSPGQGKADTQYF; cdr3_nt: TGCGCCAGCAGCCCGGGACAGGGTAAAGCAGATACGCAGTATTTT